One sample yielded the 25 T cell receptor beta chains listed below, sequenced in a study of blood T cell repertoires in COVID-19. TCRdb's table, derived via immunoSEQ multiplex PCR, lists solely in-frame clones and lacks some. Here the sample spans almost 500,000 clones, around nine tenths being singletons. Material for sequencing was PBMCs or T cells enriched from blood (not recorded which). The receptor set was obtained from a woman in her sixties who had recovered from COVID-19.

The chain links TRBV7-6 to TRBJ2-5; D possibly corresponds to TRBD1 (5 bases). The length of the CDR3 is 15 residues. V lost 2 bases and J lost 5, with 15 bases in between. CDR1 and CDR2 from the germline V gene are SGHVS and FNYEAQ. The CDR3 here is CASSLLSPPGETQYF. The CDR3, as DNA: TGTGCCAGCAGCTTATTATCCCCGCCAGGGGAGACCCAGTACTTC.

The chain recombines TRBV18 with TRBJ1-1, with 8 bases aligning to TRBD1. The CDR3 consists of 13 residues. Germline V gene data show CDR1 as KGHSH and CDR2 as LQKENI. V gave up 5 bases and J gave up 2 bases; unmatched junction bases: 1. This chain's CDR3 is CASSGQGNTEAFF. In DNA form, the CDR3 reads TGTGCCAGCTCAGGACAGGGCAACACTGAAGCTTTCTTT.

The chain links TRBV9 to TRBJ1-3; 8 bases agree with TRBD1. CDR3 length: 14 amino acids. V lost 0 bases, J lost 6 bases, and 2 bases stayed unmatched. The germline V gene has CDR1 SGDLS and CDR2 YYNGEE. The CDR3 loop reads CASSVETGANTIYF. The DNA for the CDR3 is TGTGCCAGCAGCGTAGAGACAGGGGCAAACACCATATATTTT.

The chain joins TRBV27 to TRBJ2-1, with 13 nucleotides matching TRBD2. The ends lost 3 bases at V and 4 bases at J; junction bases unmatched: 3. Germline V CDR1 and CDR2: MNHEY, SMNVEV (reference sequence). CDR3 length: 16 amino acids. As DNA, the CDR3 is TGTGCCAGCAGTTTCCGGACTAGCGGGAGATACAATGAGCAGTTCTTC. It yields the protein CASSFRTSGRYNEQFF.

CDR3 DNA: TGCGCCAGCAGCTTGGTTGCTGGGGCAAATGAAAAACTGTTTTTT. Protein product: CASSLVAGANEKLFF. The chain is built from TRBV5-1 and TRBJ1-4; D possibly corresponds to TRBD1 (5 bases). Trimming removed 0 bases from V and 5 bases from J, with 11 bases in between. The CDR3 covers 15 residues. Germline loops: CDR1 SGHRS, CDR2 YFSETQ.

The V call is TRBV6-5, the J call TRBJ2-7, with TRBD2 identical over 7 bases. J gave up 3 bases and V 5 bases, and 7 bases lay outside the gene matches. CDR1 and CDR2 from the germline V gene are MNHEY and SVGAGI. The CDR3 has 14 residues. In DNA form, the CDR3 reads TGTGCCAGCAGTCGTACCGGGACTAACTACGAGCAGTACTTC. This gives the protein CASSRTGTNYEQYF.

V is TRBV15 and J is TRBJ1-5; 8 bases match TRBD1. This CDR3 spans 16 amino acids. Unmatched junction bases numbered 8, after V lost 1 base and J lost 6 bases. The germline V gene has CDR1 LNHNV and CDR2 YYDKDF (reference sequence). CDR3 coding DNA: TGTGCCACCAGCAGAGGGGGGGACAGGACGCGTCAGCCCCAGCATTTT. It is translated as CATSRGGDRTRQPQHF. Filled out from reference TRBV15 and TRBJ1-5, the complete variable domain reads DAMVIQNPRYQVTQFGKPVTLSCSQTLNHNVMYWYQQKSSQAPKLLFHYYDKDFNNEADTPDNFQSRRPNTSFCFLDIRSPGLGDTAMYLCATSRGGDRTRQPQHFGDGTRLSIL.

The CDR3 region has the DNA TGCGCCAGCAGAGCCGTCCCGGGACAGGGGCCGACCTCTGGAAACACCATATATTTT. It translates to CASRAVPGQGPTSGNTIYF. The V gene is TRBV10-2, the J gene TRBJ1-3, with 10 bases lining up with TRBD1. CDR1 WSHSY and CDR2 SAAADI come from the germline V gene. The ends lost 6 bases at V and 0 bases at J; junction bases unmatched: 14. CDR3 length equals 19 residues.

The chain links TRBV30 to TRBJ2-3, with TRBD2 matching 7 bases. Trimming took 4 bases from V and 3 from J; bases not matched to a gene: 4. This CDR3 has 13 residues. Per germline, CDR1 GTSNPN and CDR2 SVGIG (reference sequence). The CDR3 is CAWNKGGTDTQYF. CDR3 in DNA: TGTGCCTGGAACAAGGGAGGGACAGATACGCAGTATTTT. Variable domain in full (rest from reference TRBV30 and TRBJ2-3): SQTIHQWPATLVQPVGSPLSLECTVEGTSNPNLYWYRQAAGRGLQLLFYSVGIGQISSEVPQNLSASRPQDRQFILSSKKLLLSDSGFYLCAWNKGGTDTQYFGPGTRLTVL.

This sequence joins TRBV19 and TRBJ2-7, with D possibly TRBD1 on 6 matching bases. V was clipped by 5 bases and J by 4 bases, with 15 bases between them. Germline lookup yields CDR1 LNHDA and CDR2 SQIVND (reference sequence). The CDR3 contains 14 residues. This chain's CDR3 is CASSGRTGSYEQYF. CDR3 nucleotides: TGTGCCAGTAGTGGCCGAACAGGGAGTTACGAGCAGTACTTC.

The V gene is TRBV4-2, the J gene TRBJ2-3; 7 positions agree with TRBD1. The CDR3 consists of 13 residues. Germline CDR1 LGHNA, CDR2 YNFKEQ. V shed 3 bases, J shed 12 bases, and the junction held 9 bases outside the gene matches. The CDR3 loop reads CASSQEVDRDQYF. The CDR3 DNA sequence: TGTGCCAGCAGCCAGGAGGTTGACAGGGACCAGTATTTT.

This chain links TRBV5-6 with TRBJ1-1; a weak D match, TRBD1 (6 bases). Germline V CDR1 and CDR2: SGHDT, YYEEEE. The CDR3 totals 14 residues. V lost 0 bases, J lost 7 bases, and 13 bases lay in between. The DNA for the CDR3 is TGTGCCAGCAGCTTGGTTGGGGGGGGCCTTGAAGCTTTCTTT. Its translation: CASSLVGGGLEAFF.

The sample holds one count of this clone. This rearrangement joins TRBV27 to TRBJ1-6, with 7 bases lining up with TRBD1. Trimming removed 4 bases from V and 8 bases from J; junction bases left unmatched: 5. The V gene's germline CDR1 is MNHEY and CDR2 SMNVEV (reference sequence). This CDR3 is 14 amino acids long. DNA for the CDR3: TGTGCCAGCAGTTCGACAGGGTGGGATTCACCCCTCCACTTT. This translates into CASSSTGWDSPLHF.

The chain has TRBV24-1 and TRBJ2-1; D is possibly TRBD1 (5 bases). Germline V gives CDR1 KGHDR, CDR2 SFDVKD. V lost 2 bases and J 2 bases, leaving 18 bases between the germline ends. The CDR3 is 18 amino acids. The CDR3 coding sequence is TGTGCCACCAGTGATTCAGATCCAGGGATGGAAACCTACAATGAGCAGTTCTTC. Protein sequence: CATSDSDPGMETYNEQFF.

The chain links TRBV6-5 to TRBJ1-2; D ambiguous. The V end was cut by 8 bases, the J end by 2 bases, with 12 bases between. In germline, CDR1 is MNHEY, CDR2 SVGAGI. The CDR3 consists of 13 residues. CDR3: CASGRTGNYGYTF. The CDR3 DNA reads TGTGCCAGCGGACGGACGGGAAACTATGGCTACACCTTC.

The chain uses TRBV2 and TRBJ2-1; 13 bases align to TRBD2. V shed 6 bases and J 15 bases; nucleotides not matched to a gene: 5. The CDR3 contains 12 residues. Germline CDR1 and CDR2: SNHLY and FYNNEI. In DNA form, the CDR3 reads TGTGCCAGCAGGAGACTAGCGGGGGGTACGTTCTTC. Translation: CASRRLAGGTFF.

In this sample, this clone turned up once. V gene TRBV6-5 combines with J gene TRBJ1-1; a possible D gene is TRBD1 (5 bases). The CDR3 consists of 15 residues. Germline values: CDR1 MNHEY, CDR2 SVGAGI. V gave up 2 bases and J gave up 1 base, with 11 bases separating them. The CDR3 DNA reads TGTGCCAGCAGTTACGGGCCAGGGTGGAACACTGAAGCTTTCTTT. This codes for CASSYGPGWNTEAFF.

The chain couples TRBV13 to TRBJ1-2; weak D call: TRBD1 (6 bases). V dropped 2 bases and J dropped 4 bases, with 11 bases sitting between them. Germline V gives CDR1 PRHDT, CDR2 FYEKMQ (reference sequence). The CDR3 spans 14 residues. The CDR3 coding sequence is TGTGCCAGCAGCTTAAGAGACAGGCGCTATGGCTACACCTTC. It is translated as CASSLRDRRYGYTF. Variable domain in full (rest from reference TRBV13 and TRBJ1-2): AAGVIQSPRHLIKEKRETATLKCYPIPRHDTVYWYQQGPGQDPQFLISFYEKMQSDKGSIPDRFSAQQFSDYHSELNMSSLELGDSALYFCASSLRDRRYGYTFGSGTRLTVV.

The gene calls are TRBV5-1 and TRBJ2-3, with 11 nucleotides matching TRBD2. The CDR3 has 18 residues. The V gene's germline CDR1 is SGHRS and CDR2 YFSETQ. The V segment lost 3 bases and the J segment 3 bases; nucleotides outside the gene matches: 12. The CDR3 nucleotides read TGCGCCAGCAGCTCTTCCCTACCTGTAGCGGGGGGGACAGATACGCAGTATTTT. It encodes CASSSSLPVAGGTDTQYF.

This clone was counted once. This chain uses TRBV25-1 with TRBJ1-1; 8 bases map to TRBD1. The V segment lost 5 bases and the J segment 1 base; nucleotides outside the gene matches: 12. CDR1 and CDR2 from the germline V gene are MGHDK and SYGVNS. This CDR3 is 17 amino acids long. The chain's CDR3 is CASSRGQGEVKNTEAFF. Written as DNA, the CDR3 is TGTGCCAGCAGTAGAGGACAGGGAGAGGTAAAGAACACTGAAGCTTTCTTT.

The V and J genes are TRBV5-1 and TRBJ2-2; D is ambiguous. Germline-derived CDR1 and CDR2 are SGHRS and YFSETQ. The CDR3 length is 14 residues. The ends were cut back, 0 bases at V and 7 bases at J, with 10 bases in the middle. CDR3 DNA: TGCGCCAGCAGCTTGGATGGTTCAGGCGGGGAGCTGTTTTTT. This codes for CASSLDGSGGELFF.

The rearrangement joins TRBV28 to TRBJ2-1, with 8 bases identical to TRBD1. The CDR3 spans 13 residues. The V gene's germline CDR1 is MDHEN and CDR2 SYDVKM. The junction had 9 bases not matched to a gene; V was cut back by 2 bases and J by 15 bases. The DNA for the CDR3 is TGTGCCAGCAGTTTAAACGGACAGGGACGGCCGTTCTTC. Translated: CASSLNGQGRPFF.

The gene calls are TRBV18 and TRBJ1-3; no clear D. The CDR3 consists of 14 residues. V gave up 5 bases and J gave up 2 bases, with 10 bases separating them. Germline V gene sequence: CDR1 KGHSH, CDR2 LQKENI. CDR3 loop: CASSYTEAGNTIYF. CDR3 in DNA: TGTGCCAGCTCATACACAGAAGCTGGAAACACCATATATTTT.

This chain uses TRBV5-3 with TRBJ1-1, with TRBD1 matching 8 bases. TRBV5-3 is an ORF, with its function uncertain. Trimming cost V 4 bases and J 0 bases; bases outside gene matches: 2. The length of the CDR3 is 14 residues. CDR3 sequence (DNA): TGTGCCAGAAGCCAGGACAGGGTGAACACTGAAGCTTTCTTT. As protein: CARSQDRVNTEAFF.

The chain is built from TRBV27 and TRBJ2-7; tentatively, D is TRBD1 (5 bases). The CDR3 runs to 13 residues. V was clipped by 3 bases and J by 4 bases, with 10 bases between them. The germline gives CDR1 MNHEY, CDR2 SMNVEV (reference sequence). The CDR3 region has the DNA TGTGCCAGCAGTTTGAAGGGGTCATACGAGCAGTACTTC. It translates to CASSLKGSYEQYF.